This T cell receptor beta chain was identified in a study of read filtering for tumor transcriptome and immune sequencing. Background on the study: The cohort had about 16 men and 14 women aged about 47 to 80, mean roughly 65 years.

Molecular barcoded adaptors covering alpha/delta and beta/gamma chains were used on around 400 ng RNA. MiXCR, run by TCRdb on the reads, gives a single entry per CDR3 protein. The repertoire holds about 30,000 distinct CDR3 sequences, about a fifth seen once, with 16% in the top ten. Every patient had bone marrow sampled while the disease was active. This clonotype was detected only once. Its antigen remains unknown. Germline is not matched at one junction end, which may reflect a read error. The CDR3 totals 15 residues. CDR1 and CDR2 (germline): SGHVS, FQNEAQ. Findings and limits, study-wide: Dropping single-read clonotypes raised IR-seq and RNA-seq shared-clonotype correlation. The sorted CD138-negative fraction was a mixed bone marrow immune population, not purified T cells.

The specimen was a population of CD138-negative cells sorted from bone marrow. V gene TRBV7-8 combines with J gene TRBJ1-4, with D hard to call. This receptor was taken from a donor at least 40 years old with multiple myeloma. This CDR3 reads CASSYERATNEKLFF. In DNA form, the CDR3 reads TGTGCTAGCAGCTATGAACGGGCAACTAATGAAAAACTGTTTTTT.